These 9 T cell receptor beta chains were all obtained from the same sample, sequenced in a study of post-analysis software for immune sequencing data. Every TCR beta cDNA library bore unique molecular identifiers. TCRdb re-analysed the PCR reads in MiXCR, keeping a single row per CDR3 protein. The sample carries approximately 660,000 distinct CDR3 sequences, over 45% recorded once. No antigens are known for them. General observations from the study: Included in a set of roughly five TRBV segments more frequent in patients than controls were TRBV5-6, TRBV5-1 and TRBV20-1.

Sample: blood. These receptors were obtained from a girl aged 2-10 years with multiple sclerosis.

The J gene is TRBJ2-7, the V gene TRBV12-3 or TRBV12-4, with D maybe TRBD2 (5 bases). CDR3 size: 13 residues. The ends were cut back, 5 bases at V and 7 bases at J, with 15 bases in the middle. The CDR3 DNA follows: TGTGCCAGCAGTCTCGGACTCACGAGGGAGCAGTACTTC. Protein product: CASSLGLTREQYF.

The chain carries TRBV5-1 and TRBJ2-5; D is undetermined. The V gene's germline CDR1 is SGHRS and CDR2 YFSETQ. This CDR3 is 13 amino acids long. The V gene lost 6 bases and the J gene lost 11 bases, with 20 bases spanning the gap. CDR3 nucleotides: TGCGCCAGCAACCCTAGTCCCGGCAATGAGCAGTACTTC. Its protein is CASNPSPGNEQYF.

The V and J genes are TRBV12-3 or TRBV12-4 and TRBJ1-1; 8 nucleotides match TRBD1. The CDR3 has 15 amino acids. The junction had 6 bases not matched to a gene; V was cut back by 1 base and J by 5 bases. The CDR3 sequence is CASSLVVGQGTEAFF. In nucleotides, the CDR3 is TGTGCCAGCAGTTTAGTAGTAGGACAGGGAACTGAAGCTTTCTTT.

The V gene is TRBV5-6, the J gene TRBJ2-1; 11 bases fit TRBD2. The CDR3 is 17 amino acids. Unmatched junction bases numbered 10, after V lost 4 bases and J lost 4 bases. Germline CDR1 and CDR2: SGHDT and YYEEEE. CDR3 residues: CASSASSGRALYNEQFF. CDR3 nucleotide sequence: TGTGCCAGCAGCGCGAGTAGCGGGAGGGCCCTTTACAATGAGCAGTTCTTC.

This clonotype was recorded once. The gene calls are TRBV29-1 and TRBJ1-2; no clear D gene. Per germline, CDR1 SQVTM and CDR2 ANQGSEA. Trimming shortened V by 4 bases and J by 4 bases, and 13 bases separated the two germline ends. The CDR3 spans 13 residues. The CDR3 nucleotides are TGCAGCGTTGCTGAACGAGTCAGCTATGGCTACACCTTC. Its protein is CSVAERVSYGYTF. The full variable domain, with the rest looked up from reference TRBV29-1 and TRBJ1-2, is SAVISQKPSRDICQRGTSLTIQCQVDSQVTMMFWYRQQPGQSLTLIATANQGSEATYESGFVIDKFPISRPNLTFSTLTVSNMSPEDSSIYLCSVAERVSYGYTFGSGTRLTVV.

V usage is TRBV12-3 or TRBV12-4 and J usage is TRBJ2-1; 9 bases agree with TRBD1. V gave up 5 bases and J gave up 7 bases; unmatched junction bases: 12. This CDR3 spans 16 amino acids. The CDR3 region has the DNA TGTGCCAGCAGTCAAAGGGCGGGACAGGGTCTAAATGAGCAGTTCTTC. Translating gives CASSQRAGQGLNEQFF.

In its sample, this clonotype was seen a few times. The chain couples TRBV12-3 or TRBV12-4 to TRBJ2-5; tentatively, D is TRBD1 or TRBD2 (6 bases each). This CDR3 has 15 amino acids. The V and J ends lost 0 bases and 2 bases respectively, with 10 bases between them. This chain's CDR3 is CASSLAGGPQETQYF. DNA for the CDR3: TGTGCCAGCAGTTTAGCGGGGGGCCCACAAGAGACCCAGTACTTC.

The genes are TRBV7-9 and TRBJ2-1; TRBD1 might be the D (6 bases). V was pared by 2 bases and J by 9 bases, with 11 bases between. CDR3 size: 13 residues. Germline CDR1 and CDR2: SEHNR and FQNEAQ (reference sequence). The CDR3 protein is CASSLRGWGEQFF. The CDR3 DNA reads as TGTGCCAGCAGCTTAAGGGGGTGGGGTGAGCAGTTCTTC. The entire variable domain, with the rest obtained from reference TRBV7-9 and TRBJ2-1, is as follows: DTGVSQNPRHKITKRGQNVTFRCDPISEHNRLYWYRQTLGQGPEFLTYFQNEAQLEKSRLLSDRFSAERPKGSFSTLEIQRTEQGDSAMYLCASSLRGWGEQFFGPGTRLTVL.

The chain links TRBV10-3 to TRBJ2-7; maybe TRBD1 (6 bases). The DNA matches TRBJ2-5 better at its end, which makes the J call doubtful. This CDR3 is built from 13 residues. Germline V gene lookup returns CDR1 ENHRY and CDR2 SYGVKD. Here the CDR3 DNA reads TGTGCCATCAGTGAGTCGACCAGGGGGACCCAGTACTTC. It encodes CAISESTRGTQYF.